These 27 T cell receptor beta chains share one sample of origin, sequenced in a study of T cells after yellow fever vaccination. TCRdb redid the calling of the 5' RACE reads with MiXCR, one entry per CDR3 protein. The sample contains hundreds of thousands of distinct CDR3 sequences, under 25% of which appear only once. Sequenced material: PBMCs, taken 15 days after the yellow fever booster vaccination. The receptors come from a man aged 25 to 40 who received the YFV17D yellow fever vaccine.

This clonotype was seen a few times. The CDR3 loop reads CASSHGQASNEQYF. The CDR3 DNA is TGTGCCAGCAGCCACGGACAGGCTAGCAACGAGCAGTACTTC. The chain is built from TRBV7-9 and TRBJ2-7; 7 bases are shared with TRBD1. This CDR3 is 14 amino acids long. Germline V gene data show CDR1 as SEHNR and CDR2 as FQNEAQ (reference sequence). Trimming removed 5 bases from V and 5 bases from J; junction bases left unmatched: 9.

In this sample, this clonotype turned up many times. At one end the junction does not follow the germline gene, possibly because of a read error. The chain combines TRBV5-1 with TRBJ2-3, with 10 positions matching TRBD2. Germline loops: CDR1 SGHRS, CDR2 YFSETQ. The CDR3 contains 15 residues. CDR3 in DNA: TGTGCCAGCAGCTTAGGGACTAGCGGCACAGATACGCAGTATTTT. Amino acid sequence: CASSLGTSGTDTQYF. The complete variable domain, with remaining parts taken from reference TRBV5-1 and TRBJ2-3, reads KAGVTQTPRYLIKTRGQQVTLSCSPISGHRSVSWYQQTPGQGLQFLFEYFSETQRNKGNFPGRFSGRQFSNSRSEMNVSTLELGDSALYLCASSLGTSGTDTQYFGPGTRLTVL.

V gene TRBV12-3 or TRBV12-4 combines with J gene TRBJ1-5, with 7 nucleotides matching TRBD1. This CDR3 is 13 amino acids long. V gave up 5 bases and J gave up 6 bases; unmatched junction bases: 4. The CDR3 reads CASSDPGGQPQHF. Here the CDR3 DNA reads TGTGCCAGCAGTGACCCAGGGGGTCAGCCCCAGCATTTT.

This clonotype showed up just a few times. J is TRBJ2-4 and V is TRBV5-1, with a possible D match to TRBD2 (6 bases). This CDR3 contains 15 residues. Germline lookup yields CDR1 SGHRS and CDR2 YFSETQ. Trimming left V 4 bases short and J 2 bases short, with 13 bases between. The CDR3: CASSPQAGTKNIQYF. For the CDR3, the DNA is TGCGCCAGCAGCCCCCAAGCGGGTACCAAAAACATTCAGTACTTC.

In its sample, this clonotype was seen a few times. V usage is TRBV28 and J usage is TRBJ2-1; D may be TRBD1 (6 bases). V was clipped by 3 bases and J by 0 bases, with 9 bases between them. This CDR3 spans 15 amino acids. Germline CDR1 MDHEN, CDR2 SYDVKM. This CDR3 reads CASSFAGDSYNEQFF. CDR3 DNA: TGTGCCAGCAGTTTCGCAGGGGACTCCTACAATGAGCAGTTCTTC.

Only a few counts were recorded for this clonotype. In DNA, the CDR3 is TGTGCCAGCGGGGACCGAATAAACATTCAGTACTTC. This encodes CASGDRINIQYF. The rearrangement joins TRBV27 to TRBJ2-4; D may match TRBD1 or TRBD2 (5 bases each). This CDR3 comprises 12 residues. V was clipped by 8 bases and J by 6 bases, with 11 bases between them. The germline V gene has CDR1 MNHEY and CDR2 SMNVEV (reference sequence).

The rearrangement joins TRBV5-1 to TRBJ2-2, with D perhaps matching TRBD1 (6 bases). The V and J ends lost 3 bases and 4 bases respectively, with 10 bases between them. CDR1 SGHRS and CDR2 YFSETQ come from the germline V gene. This CDR3 is 14 amino acids long. The CDR3 bases are TGCGCCAGCAGCTCCGGACAGACCACCGGGGAGCTGTTTTTT. The encoded protein is CASSSGQTTGELFF.

This clonotype was observed a handful of times. The chain uses TRBV20-1 and TRBJ2-2; 8 bases match TRBD1. Losses at the gene ends were 6 bases for V and 0 bases for J; bases not matched to a gene: 3. The CDR3 loop spans 14 amino acids. Germline V lookup: CDR1 DFQATT, CDR2 SNEGSKA (reference sequence). The CDR3 region is CSARQGPNTGELFF. The CDR3 DNA is TGCAGTGCCCGACAGGGGCCGAACACCGGGGAGCTGTTTTTT.

V and J are TRBV5-1 and TRBJ2-5; TRBD2 is a possible D gene (6 bases). CDR3 length equals 18 residues. Trimming shortened V by 4 bases and J by 1 base, and 23 bases separated the two germline ends. Germline lookup yields CDR1 SGHRS and CDR2 YFSETQ. The CDR3 protein is CASSPGGPSGGGQETQYF. The CDR3 nucleotides read TGCGCCAGCAGCCCCGGAGGGCCATCCGGTGGCGGCCAAGAGACCCAGTACTTC.

In its sample, this clonotype was seen a few times. The CDR3 region is CSASTPSGATDTQYF. The CDR3, as DNA: TGCAGTGCCTCGACCCCTAGCGGGGCAACAGATACGCAGTATTTT. The chain couples TRBV20-1 to TRBJ2-3; TRBD2 aligns across 9 bases. CDR1 is DFQATT and CDR2 is SNEGSKA in the germline V gene (reference sequence). This CDR3 contains 15 residues. Trimming took 6 bases from V and 3 from J; bases not matched to a gene: 10.

Comment on this clonotype: At one end, the junction sequence differs from germline, possibly due to a read error. The rearrangement uses TRBV20-1 and TRBJ2-1; D is perhaps TRBD2 (6 bases). The CDR3 has 13 residues. Germline values: CDR1 DFQATT, CDR2 SNEGSKA (reference sequence). For the CDR3, the DNA is TGCAGTGCCGATGGGGACTCCTCCAATGAGCAGTTCTTC. Its translation: CSADGDSSNEQFF.

The rearrangement links TRBV7-7 to TRBJ2-2; D gene uncertain. Germline assignment: CDR1 SSHAT and CDR2 FNYEAQ (reference sequence). The CDR3 runs 18 residues. Trimming stripped 3 bases from V and 4 bases from J, with 21 bases between. The CDR3 reads CASSFLPDGFPSTGELFF. DNA for the CDR3: TGTGCCAGCAGCTTCTTACCGGATGGCTTCCCAAGCACCGGGGAGCTGTTTTTT.

This clonotype was seen ten or more times. This rearrangement joins TRBV7-6 to TRBJ2-7; 8 nucleotides match TRBD1. CDR3 size: 15 residues. Losses at the gene ends were 5 bases for V and 5 bases for J; bases not matched to a gene: 11. The germline gives CDR1 SGHVS, CDR2 FNYEAQ. The CDR3 DNA is TGTGCCAGCAGCCGGGGACAGGCTTTTTCCAACGAGCAGTACTTC. Translated: CASSRGQAFSNEQYF.

Ten or more counts support this clonotype. This chain joins TRBV6-6 and TRBJ1-5; possibly TRBD1 for D (5 bases). The CDR3 loop spans 12 amino acids. The V and J ends lost 6 bases and 3 bases respectively, with 6 bases between them. Germline CDR1 and CDR2: MNHNY and SVGAGI (reference sequence). CDR3 loop: CASRQDNQPQHF. For the CDR3, the DNA is TGTGCCAGCAGACAGGACAATCAGCCCCAGCATTTT.

The sample holds a few counts of this clonotype. The chain carries TRBV6-5 and TRBJ1-5; D not resolved. The CDR3 length is 10 residues. Trimming stripped 8 bases from V and 5 bases from J, with 4 bases between. The germline gives CDR1 MNHEY, CDR2 SVGAGI. CDR3 in DNA: TGTGCCAGCGGGGATCAGCCCCAGCATTTT. This codes for CASGDQPQHF.

The chain recombines TRBV7-2 with TRBJ2-3; D is undetermined. With 4 bases removed from V and 4 bases from J, the gap between germline ends came to 9 bases. Looked up from germline, CDR1 is SGHTA and CDR2 is FQGNSA. The CDR3 length is 13 residues. CDR3 sequence reads: CASSSQLADTQYF. Written as DNA, the CDR3 is TGTGCCAGCAGCTCACAACTTGCAGATACGCAGTATTTT. The full variable domain, its missing parts supplied by reference TRBV7-2 and TRBJ2-3, is GAGVSQSPSNKVTEKGKDVELRCDPISGHTALYWYRQSLGQGLEFLIYFQGNSAPDKSGLPSDRFSAERTGGSVSTLTIQRTQQEDSAVYLCASSSQLADTQYFGPGTRLTVL.

The chain employs TRBV18 and TRBJ2-7; 7 bases fit TRBD2. V trimming: 3 bases; J trimming: 3 bases; junction bases outside the gene matches: 2. The CDR3 length is 13 residues. Germline CDR1 reads KGHSH; CDR2 reads LQKENI. The chain's CDR3 is CASSPRGVYEQYF. CDR3 nucleotides: TGTGCCAGCTCACCCCGGGGGGTCTACGAGCAGTACTTC. Filled out from reference TRBV18 and TRBJ2-7, the complete variable domain reads NAGVMQNPRHLVRRRGQEARLRCSPMKGHSHVYWYRQLPEEGLKFMVYLQKENIIDESGMPKERFSAEFPKEGPSILRIQQVVRGDSAAYFCASSPRGVYEQYFGPGTRLTVT.

There are a few counts of this clonotype. The chain employs TRBV30 and TRBJ2-7; D possibly corresponds to TRBD2 (5 bases). CDR3 length: 12 amino acids. The germline V gene encodes CDR1 GTSNPN and CDR2 SVGIG (reference sequence). V lost 7 bases, J lost 5 bases, and 15 bases lay in between. Here the CDR3 reads CASGWERNEQYF. For the CDR3, the DNA is TGTGCCTCCGGGTGGGAGAGGAACGAGCAGTACTTC.

A few counts support this clonotype. The rearrangement uses TRBV5-1 and TRBJ1-6; TRBD1 agrees at 7 bases. Germline-derived CDR1 and CDR2 are SGHRS and YFSETQ. V lost 0 bases to trimming and J lost 10 bases; unmatched junction nucleotides: 10. CDR3 length equals 16 residues. The chain's CDR3 is CASSLAANRGESPLHF. CDR3 nucleotides: TGCGCCAGCAGCTTGGCCGCCAACAGGGGTGAGTCACCCCTCCACTTT.

There are a few counts of this clonotype. The chain uses TRBV5-4 and TRBJ2-2; weak D call: TRBD2 (7 bases). The V and J ends lost 7 bases and 6 bases respectively, with 22 bases between them. CDR3 length equals 16 residues. Germline CDR1 and CDR2: SGHNT and YYREEE (reference sequence). Here the CDR3 reads CASGLAGAVGAGELFF. The CDR3 DNA reads TGTGCCAGCGGCCTCGCGGGGGCCGTCGGTGCCGGGGAGCTGTTTTTT.

The genes are TRBV20-1 and TRBJ2-2; TRBD2 might be the D (5 bases). The CDR3 length is 17 residues. Trimming took off 1 base at V and 3 bases at J, with 18 bases between the two ends. Per the germline V gene, CDR1 is DFQATT and CDR2 is SNEGSKA (reference sequence). For the CDR3, the DNA is TGCAGTGCTAGAGCCGGCGCGGGCTCGCAATACACCGGGGAGCTGTTTTTT. Its protein product is CSARAGAGSQYTGELFF.

The rearrangement uses TRBV7-3 and TRBJ2-5; no firm D call. Germline CDR1 is SGHTA and CDR2 is FQGTGA. This CDR3 contains 15 residues. V lost 0 bases and J 3 bases, leaving 11 bases between the germline ends. CDR3 in DNA: TGTGCCAGCAGCTTAACGAACGCAGACAAAGAGACCCAGTACTTC. Translating it yields CASSLTNADKETQYF.

The sample holds a few counts of this clonotype. V usage is TRBV20-1 and J usage is TRBJ1-5; no firm D call. Germline loops: CDR1 DFQATT, CDR2 SNEGSKA (reference sequence). The CDR3 is made up of 14 amino acids. Trimming took 1 base from V and 0 from J, leaving 7 bases between them. The DNA for the CDR3 is TGCAGTGCTAGAGCTAAGTATAGCAATCAGCCCCAGCATTTT. It codes for CSARAKYSNQPQHF.

The CDR3 here is CATRQTSEPNTGELFF. The CDR3, as DNA: TGTGCCACCCGACAAACTAGCGAGCCGAACACCGGGGAGCTGTTTTTT. The chain joins TRBV10-3 to TRBJ2-2; 7 bases align to TRBD2. The CDR3 is made up of 16 amino acids. CDR1 is ENHRY, CDR2 SYGVKD, per germline. Trimming at V came to 10 bases and at J to 0 bases, leaving 11 bases not matched to a gene.

V and J are TRBV4-2 and TRBJ2-3; no clear D gene. Per the germline V gene, CDR1 is LGHNA and CDR2 is YNFKEQ. The V end was cut by 0 bases, the J end by 4 bases, with 11 bases between. The CDR3 has 15 amino acids. CDR3 amino acids: CASSQDPSLPDTQYF. The CDR3 DNA reads as TGTGCCAGCAGCCAAGACCCTTCTCTACCAGATACGCAGTATTTT.

The chain recombines TRBV23-1 with TRBJ2-7; D gene uncertain. TRBV23-1 is labeled an ORF, and its function is uncertain. CDR3 size: 9 residues. V lost 4 bases to trimming and J lost 6 bases, with 1 base between them. CDR3 DNA sequence: TGCGCCAGCAGTCCCGAGCAGTACTTC. Translating gives CASSPEQYF.

The J gene is TRBJ1-1, the V gene TRBV20-1; D uncertain. Germline-derived CDR1 and CDR2 are DFQATT and SNEGSKA (reference sequence). V gave up 6 bases and J gave up 1 base, with 6 bases separating them. The CDR3 totals 11 residues. This chain's CDR3 is CSARKNTEAFF. CDR3 bases: TGCAGTGCCCGGAAGAACACTGAAGCTTTCTTT.